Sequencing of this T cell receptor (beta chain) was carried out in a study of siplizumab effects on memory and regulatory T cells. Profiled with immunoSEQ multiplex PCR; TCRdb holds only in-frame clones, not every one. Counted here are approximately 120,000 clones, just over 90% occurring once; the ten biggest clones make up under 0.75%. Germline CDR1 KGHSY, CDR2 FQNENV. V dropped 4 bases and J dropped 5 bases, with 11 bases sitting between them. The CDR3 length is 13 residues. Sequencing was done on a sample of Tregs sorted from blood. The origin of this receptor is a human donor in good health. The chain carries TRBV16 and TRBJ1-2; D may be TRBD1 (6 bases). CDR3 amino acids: CASSPGALYGYTF. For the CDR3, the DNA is TGTGCCAGCAGCCCGGGGGCCCTGTATGGCTACACCTTC.